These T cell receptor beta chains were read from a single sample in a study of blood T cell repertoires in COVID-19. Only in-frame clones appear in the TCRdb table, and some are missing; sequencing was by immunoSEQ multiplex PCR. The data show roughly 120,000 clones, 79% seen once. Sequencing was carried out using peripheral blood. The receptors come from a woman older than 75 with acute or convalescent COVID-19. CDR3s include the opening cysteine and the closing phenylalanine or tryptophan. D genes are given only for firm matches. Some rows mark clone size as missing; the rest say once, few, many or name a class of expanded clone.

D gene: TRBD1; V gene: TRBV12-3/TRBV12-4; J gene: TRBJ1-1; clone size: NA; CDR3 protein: CASSRDRHTEAFF; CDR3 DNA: TGTGCCAGCAGTCGGGACAGGCACACTGAAGCTTTCTTT
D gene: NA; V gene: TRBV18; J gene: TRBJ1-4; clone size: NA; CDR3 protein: CASSPPGTEGKLFF; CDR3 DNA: TGTGCCAGCTCACCACCTGGGACTGAGGGAAAACTGTTTTTT
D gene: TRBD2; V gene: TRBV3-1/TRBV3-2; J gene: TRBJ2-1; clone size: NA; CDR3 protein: CASSQEGGLALNEQFF; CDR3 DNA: TGTGCCAGCAGCCAAGAAGGAGGACTAGCGCTCAATGAGCAGTTCTTC
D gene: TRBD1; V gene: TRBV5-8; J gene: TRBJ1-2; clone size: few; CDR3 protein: CASSSVQGGHGYTF; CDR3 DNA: TGTGCCAGCAGCTCGGTACAGGGGGGTCATGGCTACACCTTC
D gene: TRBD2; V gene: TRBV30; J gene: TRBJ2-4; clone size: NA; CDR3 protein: CAWSRLAGGSNIQYF; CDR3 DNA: TGTGCCTGGAGCCGGCTAGCGGGAGGGTCAAACATTCAGTACTTC
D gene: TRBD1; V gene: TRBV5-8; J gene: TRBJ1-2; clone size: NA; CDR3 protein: CASSVRGTYGYTF; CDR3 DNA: TGTGCCAGCAGCGTCAGGGGGACCTATGGCTACACCTTC
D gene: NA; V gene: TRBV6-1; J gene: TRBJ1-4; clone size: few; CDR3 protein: CASSEDRTNEKLFF; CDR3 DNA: TGTGCCAGCAGTGAAGACAGAACTAATGAAAAACTGTTTTTT
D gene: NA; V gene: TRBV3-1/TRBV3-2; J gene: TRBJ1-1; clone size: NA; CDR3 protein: CASIGAGDAFF; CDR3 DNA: TGTGCCAGCATAGGGGCAGGAGATGCTTTCTTT
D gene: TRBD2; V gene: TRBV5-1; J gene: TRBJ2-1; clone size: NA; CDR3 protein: CASSLTSGSYNEQFF; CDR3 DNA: TGCGCCAGCAGCTTGACTAGCGGCTCCTACAATGAGCAGTTCTTC
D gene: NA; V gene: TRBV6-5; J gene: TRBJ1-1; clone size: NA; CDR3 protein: CASSFRQSFTEAFF; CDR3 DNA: TGTGCCAGCAGTTTCCGACAGAGCTTCACTGAAGCTTTCTTT
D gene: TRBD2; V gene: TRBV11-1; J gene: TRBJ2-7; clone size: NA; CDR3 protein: CASSRLAGDYEQYF; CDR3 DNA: TGTGCCAGCAGCAGACTAGCGGGGGACTACGAGCAGTACTTC
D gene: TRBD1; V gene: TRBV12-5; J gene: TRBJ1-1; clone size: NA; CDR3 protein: CASGLSAGGNTEAFF; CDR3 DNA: TGTGCTAGTGGTTTATCAGCAGGGGGAAACACTGAAGCTTTCTTT
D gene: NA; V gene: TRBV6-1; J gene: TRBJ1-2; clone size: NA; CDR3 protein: CASSEDQGLIYGYTF; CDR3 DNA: TGTGCCAGCAGTGAGGACCAGGGGCTGATCTATGGCTACACCTTC
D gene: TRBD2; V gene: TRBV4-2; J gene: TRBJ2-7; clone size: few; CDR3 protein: CASSQEASGLSSYEQYF; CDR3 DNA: TGTGCCAGCAGCCAAGAAGCTAGCGGTCTAAGCTCCTACGAGCAGTACTTC
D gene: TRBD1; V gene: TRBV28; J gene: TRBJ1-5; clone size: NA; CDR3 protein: CATRGGTASNQPQHF; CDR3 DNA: TGTGCCACGCGGGGGGGGACAGCCAGTAATCAGCCCCAGCATTTT
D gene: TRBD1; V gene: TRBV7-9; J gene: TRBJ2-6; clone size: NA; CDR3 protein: CASSARTGAIGGANVLTF; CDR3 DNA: TGTGCCAGCAGCGCCAGGACAGGGGCAATAGGCGGGGCCAACGTCCTGACTTTC
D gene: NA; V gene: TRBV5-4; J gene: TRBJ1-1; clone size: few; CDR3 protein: CASSTKAGVNTEAFF; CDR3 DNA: TGTGCCAGCAGCACAAAAGCGGGAGTGAACACTGAAGCTTTCTTT
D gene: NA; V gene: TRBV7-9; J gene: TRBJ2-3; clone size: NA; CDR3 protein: CASSLPAGDTQYF; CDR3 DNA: TGTGCCAGCAGCTTACCCGCGGGGGATACGCAGTATTTT
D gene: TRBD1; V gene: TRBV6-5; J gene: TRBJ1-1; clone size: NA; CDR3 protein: CASIQTGRRSEAFF; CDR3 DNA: TGTGCCAGCATTCAGACAGGGAGAAGGTCTGAAGCTTTCTTT
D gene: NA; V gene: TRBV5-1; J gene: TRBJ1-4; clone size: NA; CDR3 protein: CASSQAGTNEKLFF; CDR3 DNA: TGCGCCAGCAGCCAGGCCGGAACTAATGAAAAACTGTTTTTT
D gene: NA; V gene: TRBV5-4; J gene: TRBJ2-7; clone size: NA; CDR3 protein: CASSLTQNSYEQYF; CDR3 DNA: TGTGCCAGCAGCTTAACGCAGAACTCCTACGAGCAGTACTTC
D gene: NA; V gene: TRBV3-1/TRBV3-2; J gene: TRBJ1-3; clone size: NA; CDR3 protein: CATQGQGLISGNTIYF; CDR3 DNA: TGTGCCACCCAGGGTCAGGGACTGATCTCTGGAAACACCATATATTTT
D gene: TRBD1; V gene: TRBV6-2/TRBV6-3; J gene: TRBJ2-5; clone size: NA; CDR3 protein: CASSSRFGQGRETQYF; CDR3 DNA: TGTGCCAGCAGTTCCCGTTTTGGACAGGGGCGGGAGACCCAGTACTTC
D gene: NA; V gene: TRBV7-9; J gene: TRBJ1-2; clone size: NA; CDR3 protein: CASSFTVPDGYTF; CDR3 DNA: TGTGCCAGCAGCTTTACAGTCCCGGATGGCTACACCTTC
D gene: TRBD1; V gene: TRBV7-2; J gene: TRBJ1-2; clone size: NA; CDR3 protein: CASSSRDRVYGYTF; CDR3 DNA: TGTGCCAGCAGCTCTAGGGACAGAGTCTATGGCTACACCTTC
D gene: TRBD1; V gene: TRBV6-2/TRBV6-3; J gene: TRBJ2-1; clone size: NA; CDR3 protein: CASSYPGTANEQFF; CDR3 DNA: TGTGCCAGCAGTTACCCCGGGACAGCTAATGAGCAGTTCTTC
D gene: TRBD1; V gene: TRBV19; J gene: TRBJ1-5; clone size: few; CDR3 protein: CASSIIGAGGRGQPQHF; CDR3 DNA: TGTGCCAGTAGTATTATCGGCGCAGGGGGGCGAGGTCAGCCCCAGCATTTT
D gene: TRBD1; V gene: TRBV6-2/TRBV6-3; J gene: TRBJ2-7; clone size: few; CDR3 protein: CASSGQAYEQYF; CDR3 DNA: TGTGCCAGCAGTGGACAGGCGTACGAGCAGTACTTC
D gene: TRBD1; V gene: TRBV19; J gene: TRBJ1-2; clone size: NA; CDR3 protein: CASSLDREAGGYTF; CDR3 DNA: TGTGCCAGTAGTTTGGACAGGGAGGCAGGAGGCTACACCTTC
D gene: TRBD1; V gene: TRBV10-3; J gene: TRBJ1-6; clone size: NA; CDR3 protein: CAISQGDINSPLHF; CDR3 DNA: TGTGCCATCAGCCAGGGGGATATTAATTCACCCCTCCACTTT
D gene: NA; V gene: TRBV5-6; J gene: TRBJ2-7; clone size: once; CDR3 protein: CASSFGLTSPEQYF; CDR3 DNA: TGTGCCAGCAGTTTTGGGCTCACTAGCCCCGAGCAGTACTTC
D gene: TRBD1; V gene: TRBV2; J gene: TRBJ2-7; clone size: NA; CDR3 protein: CASNPQGANYEQYF; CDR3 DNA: TGTGCCAGCAATCCACAGGGGGCGAACTACGAGCAGTACTTC
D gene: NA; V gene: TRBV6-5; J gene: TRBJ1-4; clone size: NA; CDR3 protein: CASSRNQRLNEKLFF; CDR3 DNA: TGTGCCAGCAGTCGAAACCAGAGACTTAATGAAAAACTGTTTTTT
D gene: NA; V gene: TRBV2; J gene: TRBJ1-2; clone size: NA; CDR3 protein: CASSAQGGNYGYTF; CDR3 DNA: TGTGCCAGCTCGGCTCAGGGCGGTAACTATGGCTACACCTTC
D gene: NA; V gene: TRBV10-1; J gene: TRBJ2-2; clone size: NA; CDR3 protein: CASSGGDCSPGELFF; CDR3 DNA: TGCGCCAGCAGTGGGGGGGACTGCTCCCCCGGGGAGCTGTTTTTT
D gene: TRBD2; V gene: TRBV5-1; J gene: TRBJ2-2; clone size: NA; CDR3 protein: CASGTLAGDSGELFF; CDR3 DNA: TGCGCCAGCGGCACCTTAGCGGGAGATTCCGGGGAGCTGTTTTTT
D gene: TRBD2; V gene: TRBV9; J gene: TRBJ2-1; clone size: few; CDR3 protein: CASSDLGLAEYNEQFF; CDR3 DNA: TGTGCCAGCAGCGACCTGGGACTAGCGGAATACAATGAGCAGTTCTTC
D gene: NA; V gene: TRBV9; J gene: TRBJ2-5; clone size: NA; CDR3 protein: CASSVGGALQETQYF; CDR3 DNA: TGTGCCAGCAGCGTAGGAGGTGCATTACAAGAGACCCAGTACTTC
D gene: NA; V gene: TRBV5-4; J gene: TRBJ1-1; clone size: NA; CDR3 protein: CASSGISGGGTEAFF; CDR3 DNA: TGTGCCAGCAGCGGTATTTCTGGGGGAGGGACTGAAGCTTTCTTT
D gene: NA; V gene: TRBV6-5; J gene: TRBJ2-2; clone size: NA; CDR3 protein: CASSSRGFSNTGELFF; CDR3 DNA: TGTGCCAGCAGTTCCAGAGGGTTTTCGAACACCGGGGAGCTGTTTTTT
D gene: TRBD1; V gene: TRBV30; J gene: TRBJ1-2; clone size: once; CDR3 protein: CAWSRDRAGYGYTF; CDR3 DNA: TGTGCCTGGTCCCGGGACAGGGCGGGCTATGGCTACACCTTC
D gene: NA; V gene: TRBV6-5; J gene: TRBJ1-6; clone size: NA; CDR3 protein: CASSGSYNSPLHF; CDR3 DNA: TGTGCCAGCAGCGGCTCCTATAATTCACCCCTCCACTTT
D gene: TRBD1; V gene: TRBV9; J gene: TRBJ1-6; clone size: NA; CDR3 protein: CASSVTGLGESPLHF; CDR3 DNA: TGTGCCAGCAGCGTGACAGGGCTCGGGGAATCACCCCTCCACTTT
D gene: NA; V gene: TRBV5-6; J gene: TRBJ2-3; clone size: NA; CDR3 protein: CASTNPVAGRRYVDTQYF; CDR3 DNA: TGTGCCAGCACCAACCCCGTCGCGGGGAGAAGATATGTAGATACGCAGTATTTT
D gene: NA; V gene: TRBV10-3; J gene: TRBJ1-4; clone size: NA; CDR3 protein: CAARGARGEKLFF; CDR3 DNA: TGTGCCGCCCGCGGGGCCCGGGGTGAAAAACTGTTTTTT
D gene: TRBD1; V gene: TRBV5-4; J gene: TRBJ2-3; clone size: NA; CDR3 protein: CASSLANRGPEGTDTQYF; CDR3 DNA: TGTGCCAGCAGCTTAGCCAACAGGGGGCCGGAGGGCACAGATACGCAGTATTTT
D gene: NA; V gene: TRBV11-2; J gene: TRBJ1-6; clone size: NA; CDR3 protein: CASSLELGGDSPLHF; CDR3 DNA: TGTGCCAGCAGCTTAGAACTTGGGGGCGATTCACCCCTCCACTTT
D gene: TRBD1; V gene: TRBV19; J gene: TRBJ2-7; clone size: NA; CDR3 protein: CASSGQGAGEQYF; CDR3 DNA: TGTGCCAGTAGTGGGCAGGGGGCCGGCGAGCAGTACTTC
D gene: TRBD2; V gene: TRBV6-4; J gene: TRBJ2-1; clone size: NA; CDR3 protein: CASTRLAGGNEQFF; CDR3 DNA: TGTGCCAGCACCCGACTAGCGGGGGGCAATGAGCAGTTCTTC
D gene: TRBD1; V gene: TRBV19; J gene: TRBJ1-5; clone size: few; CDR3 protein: CASSIGRGVLNQPQHF; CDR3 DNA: TGTGCCAGTAGTATTGGCAGGGGGGTCCTTAATCAGCCCCAGCATTTT
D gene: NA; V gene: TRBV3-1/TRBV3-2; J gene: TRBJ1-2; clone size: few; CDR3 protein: CASSGQNYGYTF; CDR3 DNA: TGTGCCAGCAGCGGGCAAAACTATGGCTACACCTTC
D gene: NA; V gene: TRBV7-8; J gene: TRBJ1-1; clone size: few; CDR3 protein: CASSLRLFLEDTEAFF; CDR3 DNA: TGTGCCAGCAGCTTAAGACTGTTCTTGGAGGACACTGAAGCTTTCTTT
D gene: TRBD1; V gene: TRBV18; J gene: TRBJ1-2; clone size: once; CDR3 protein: CASSPGQQPYGYTF; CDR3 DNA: TGTGCCAGCTCACCGGGACAGCAGCCCTATGGCTACACCTTC
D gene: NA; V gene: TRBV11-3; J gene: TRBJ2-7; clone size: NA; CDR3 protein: CASSLSPQGEQYF; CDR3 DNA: TGTGCCAGCAGCTTAAGCCCACAGGGCGAGCAGTACTTC